The 11 T cell receptor beta chains reported below all come from one sample, sequenced in a study of regulatory T cells in long-lasting Graves disease. Time point meaning: persistent/refractory GD, antithyroid drugs over 5 years with positive TRAb. RNA extracted from PBMCs served as the sequencing template. Through Arm-PCR of CDR3 regions and iRepertoire HTBI primers, TCR beta libraries were built. From the multiplex PCR reads, TCRdb called clonotypes with MiXCR, one entry per CDR3 protein. The table records more than 300,000 distinct CDR3 sequences, roughly a fifth of them present only once. The sample was peripheral blood mononuclear cells (PBMCs), taken when the disease was refractory, from a patient treated with antithyroid drugs. Receptor source: a female donor with Graves disease.

The CDR3 is CASSFGQGTNEKLFF. CDR3 sequence (DNA): TGCGCCAGCAGCTTCGGACAGGGAACTAATGAAAAACTGTTTTTT. V is TRBV5-1 and J is TRBJ1-4; TRBD1 aligns across 8 bases. Germline V CDR1 and CDR2: SGHRS, YFSETQ. This CDR3 spans 15 amino acids. V lost 2 bases, J lost 1 base, and 1 base stayed unmatched.

The genes are TRBV6-1 and TRBJ2-7; possibly TRBD2 for D (5 bases). The CDR3 is 13 amino acids. Trimming removed 10 bases from V and 2 bases from J, with 15 bases in between. Per the germline V gene, CDR1 is MNHNS and CDR2 is SASEGT. In DNA, the CDR3 is TGTGCCACGTGGGAGATCTTAACCTACGAGCAGTACTTC. Its protein product is CATWEILTYEQYF.

This clonotype was picked up many times. The gene calls are TRBV15 and TRBJ2-5, with D unresolved. Germline assignment: CDR1 LNHNV and CDR2 YYDKDF (reference sequence). This CDR3 region has 15 residues. Deletions cut 0 bases from V and 4 bases from J, with 12 bases between. CDR3 region: CATSRDGKPRETQYF. CDR3 nucleotide sequence: TGTGCCACCAGCAGAGATGGGAAACCACGAGAGACCCAGTACTTC.

V and J are TRBV19 and TRBJ1-2, with 9 positions matching TRBD1. The V gene end was trimmed by 5 bases and the J gene end by 4 bases; junction bases not matched to a gene: 5. This CDR3 region has 14 residues. CDR1 is LNHDA, CDR2 SQIVND, per germline (reference sequence). As DNA, the CDR3 is TGTGCCAGTAGTTACAGGGGGCGAATCTATGGCTACACCTTC. Translating gives CASSYRGRIYGYTF. Full variable domain (rest looked up from reference TRBV19 and TRBJ1-2): DGGITQSPKYLFRKEGQNVTLSCEQNLNHDAMYWYRQDPGQGLRLIYYSQIVNDFQKGDIAEGYSVSREKKESFPLTVTSAQKNPTAFYLCASSYRGRIYGYTFGSGTRLTVV.

Only a few counts were recorded for this clonotype. The chain employs TRBV19 and TRBJ2-7; 16 bases match TRBD2. The CDR3 is 17 residues long. The V gene's germline CDR1 is LNHDA and CDR2 SQIVND (reference sequence). V lost 4 bases, J lost 4 bases, and 7 bases stayed unmatched. CDR3 DNA: TGTGCCAGTAGTAGAGCCGGGACTAGCGGGAGGGCTTACGAGCAGTACTTC. Translation: CASSRAGTSGRAYEQYF. The full variable domain, in which reference TRBV19 and TRBJ2-7 provide the parts outside the CDR3, is DGGITQSPKYLFRKEGQNVTLSCEQNLNHDAMYWYRQDPGQGLRLIYYSQIVNDFQKGDIAEGYSVSREKKESFPLTVTSAQKNPTAFYLCASSRAGTSGRAYEQYFGPGTRLTVT.

V gene TRBV7-3 combines with J gene TRBJ2-1; 12 bases are shared with TRBD2. V gave up 3 bases and J gave up 8 bases; unmatched junction bases: 5. This CDR3 is built from 15 residues. Germline V CDR1 and CDR2: SGHTA, FQGTGA. The CDR3 DNA reads TGTGCCAGCAGCTTGACTAGCGGGAGATGGGATGAGCAGTTCTTC. Residues: CASSLTSGRWDEQFF.

There are many counts of this clonotype. J is TRBJ1-5 and V is TRBV7-2; tentative D call: TRBD1 (5 bases). V lost 4 bases and J 2 bases, leaving 15 bases between the germline ends. This CDR3 is 16 amino acids long. The germline gives CDR1 SGHTA, CDR2 FQGNSA. The CDR3 spells CASSWTAGVGNQPQHF. Here the CDR3 DNA reads TGTGCCAGCAGCTGGACGGCGGGGGTTGGCAATCAGCCCCAGCATTTT.

The genes are TRBV30 and TRBJ1-5, with no clear D. Germline CDR1 GTSNPN, CDR2 SVGIG (reference sequence). The CDR3 covers 13 residues. V dropped 8 bases and J dropped 0 bases, with 11 bases sitting between them. CDR3 sequence: CAMGADSNQPQHF. The CDR3 nucleotides are TGTGCCATGGGCGCCGATAGCAATCAGCCCCAGCATTTT.

The chain is built from TRBV24-1 and TRBJ1-1; D uncertain. This CDR3 spans 14 amino acids. Germline CDR1 is KGHDR and CDR2 is SFDVKD. V lost 4 bases and J lost 5, with 13 bases in between. This CDR3 is CATSDSCRTTEAFF. CDR3 coding DNA: TGTGCCACCAGTGACTCATGCAGGACTACTGAAGCTTTCTTT.

The chain recombines TRBV6-5 with TRBJ2-1; possibly TRBD1 for D (6 bases). V lost 4 bases and J lost 6, with 13 bases in between. Germline-derived CDR1 and CDR2 are MNHEY and SVGAGI. CDR3 length: 14 residues. CDR3 sequence: CASSWGTGSNEQFF. The CDR3 DNA follows: TGTGCCAGCAGTTGGGGAACAGGGAGCAATGAGCAGTTCTTC.

Regarding this clonotype: A much larger clone sits a single nucleotide away, making a read error possible. The rearrangement joins TRBV12-3 or TRBV12-4 to TRBJ2-4; maybe TRBD1 (6 bases). The ends were cut back, 11 bases at V and 2 bases at J, with 16 bases in the middle. The CDR3 runs 14 residues. For the CDR3, the DNA is TGTGCCGGCACAAAGGACAGTACCAAAAACATTCAGTACTTC. Translating it yields CAGTKDSTKNIQYF.